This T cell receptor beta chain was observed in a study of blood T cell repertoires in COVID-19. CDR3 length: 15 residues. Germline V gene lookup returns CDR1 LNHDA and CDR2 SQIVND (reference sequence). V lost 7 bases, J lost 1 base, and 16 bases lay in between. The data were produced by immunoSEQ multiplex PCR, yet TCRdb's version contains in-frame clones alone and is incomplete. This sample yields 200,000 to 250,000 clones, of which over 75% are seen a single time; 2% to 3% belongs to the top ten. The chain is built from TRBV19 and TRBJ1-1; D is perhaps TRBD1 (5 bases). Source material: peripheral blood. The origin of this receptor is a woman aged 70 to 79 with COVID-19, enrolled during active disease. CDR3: CASTGLLSTNTEAFF. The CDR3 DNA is TGTGCCAGTACAGGGCTGTTGTCGACGAACACTGAAGCTTTCTTT.